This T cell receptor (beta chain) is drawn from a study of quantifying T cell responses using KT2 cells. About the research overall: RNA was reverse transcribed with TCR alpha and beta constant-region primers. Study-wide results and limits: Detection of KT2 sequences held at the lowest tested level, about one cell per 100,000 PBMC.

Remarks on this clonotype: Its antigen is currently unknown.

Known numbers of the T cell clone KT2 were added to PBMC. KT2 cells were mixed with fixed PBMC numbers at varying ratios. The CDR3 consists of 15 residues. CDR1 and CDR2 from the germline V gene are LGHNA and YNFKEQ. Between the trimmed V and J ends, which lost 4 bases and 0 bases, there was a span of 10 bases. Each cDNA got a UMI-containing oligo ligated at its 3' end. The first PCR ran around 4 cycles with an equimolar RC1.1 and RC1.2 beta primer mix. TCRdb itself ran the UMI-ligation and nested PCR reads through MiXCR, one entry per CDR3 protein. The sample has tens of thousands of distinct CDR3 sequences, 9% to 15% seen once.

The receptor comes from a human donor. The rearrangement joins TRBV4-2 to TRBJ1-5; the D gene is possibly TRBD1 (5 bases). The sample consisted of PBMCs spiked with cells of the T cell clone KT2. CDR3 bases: TGTGCCAGCAGCCCTGACAGCGATAGCAATCAGCCCCAGCATTTT. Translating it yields CASSPDSDSNQPQHF.